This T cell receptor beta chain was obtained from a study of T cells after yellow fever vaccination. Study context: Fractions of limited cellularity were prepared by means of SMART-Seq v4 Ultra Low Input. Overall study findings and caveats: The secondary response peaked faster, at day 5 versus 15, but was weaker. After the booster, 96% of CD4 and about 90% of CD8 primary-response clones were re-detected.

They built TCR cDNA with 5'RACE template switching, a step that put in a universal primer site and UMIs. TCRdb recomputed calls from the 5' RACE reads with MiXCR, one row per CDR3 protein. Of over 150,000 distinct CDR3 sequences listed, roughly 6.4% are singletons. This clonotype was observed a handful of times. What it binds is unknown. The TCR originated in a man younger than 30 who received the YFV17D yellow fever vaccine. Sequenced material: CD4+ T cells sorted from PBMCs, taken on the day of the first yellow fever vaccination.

CDR3 sequence: CASSLGGGRSNQPQHF. CDR3 bases: TGTGCCAGCAGCTTAGGTGGGGGGCGAAGCAATCAGCCCCAGCATTTT. The chain is built from TRBV7-2 and TRBJ1-5; D might be TRBD1 (6 bases). V gave up 1 base and J gave up 1 base, with 11 bases separating them. The CDR3 contains 16 residues. Germline V CDR1 and CDR2: SGHTA, FQGNSA.